This TCR beta chain stems from a study of blood T cells in healthy people across ages. The use of a sample-barcoded 5' primer and a J-beta primer mix characterized a second PCR of roughly 6 to 11 cycles. MiXCR, run by TCRdb on the 5' RACE reads, gives a single entry per CDR3 protein. In the table there are around 800,000 distinct CDR3 sequences, around 68% of which are singletons. The sequencing sample was made of blood. The sequence came from a man aged 25-45 years in good health.

Written as DNA, the CDR3 is TGTGCCATCAGTGAGTTAGGGACCAACTACAAATACGAGCAGTACTTC. Translating it yields CAISELGTNYKYEQYF. The J gene is TRBJ2-7, the V gene TRBV10-3; D possibly uses TRBD1 or TRBD2 (5 bases each). The CDR3 length is 16 residues. The V and J ends lost 1 base and 4 bases respectively, with 17 bases between them. CDR1 and CDR2 (germline): ENHRY, SYGVKD.